The sequence of this T cell receptor (beta chain) was determined in a study of Tregs in tolerant kidney transplant recipients (dated by TCRdb to 2018 to 2020). As for the study more broadly: Transplants used related donors with nonmyeloablative bone marrow transplantation; mixed chimerism was transient in the human trials. TCRbeta sequencing was used in the study to identify donor-specific regulatory T cells before combined kidney and bone marrow transplantation, and the identified cells were then tracked after transplant. The investigation overall reported the following: For some patients the PCR primers changed over time, which made it impossible to compare the samples from those patients at the nucleotide level. Because the study included only a small number of patients, the results must be confirmed in larger populations and under other immunosuppression protocols. Donor-specific Treg expansion was found to exceed global Treg expansion in tolerant patients, suggesting antigen-driven rather than nonspecific expansion. The most biologically relevant and donor-specific TCRbeta repertoire appeared to be identified by expanding Tregs with activated donor B cells. Although technical replication error seemed to be minimal, the question of biological reproducibility was not addressed directly.

The time point label on this specimen signifies: blood sample drawn before combined kidney and bone marrow transplant. Thawed PBMCs were FACS-sorted into unstimulated Tregs (CD4+CD25+CD127-), CD4+ non-Tregs (CD4+CD25-), CD4 cells and CD8 cells. The patients were several recipients of combined kidney and bone marrow transplants from the ITN036ST trial, and samples were available only from these trial subjects. Healthy control blood was separated into PBMCs by Ficoll density gradient and cryopreserved, and patient PBMCs were collected both before and after transplant. Regarding this clone: The target of this receptor is not known. Base qualities are not provided; no much larger clone lies one nucleotide away.

For TCRbeta CDR3 sequencing, genomic DNA was extracted from sorted cells using the QIAGEN DNeasy Blood and Tissue Kit. High-throughput TCRbeta CDR3 sequencing was carried out commercially through immunoSEQ, with PCR amplification with bias correction and internal controls included. Concerning the study's data processing: Unique productive TCRbeta sequences were defined by CDR3 nucleotide sequence when primers matched and otherwise by CDR3 amino acid sequence together with Vbeta and Jbeta genes. To correct for sorting error, sequences found in more than one sorted population at a frequency ratio of 2:1 or less were discarded, and the remaining shared sequences were assigned to the population with the higher frequency. Donor-reactive sequences were defined as at least 5-fold expanded in CFSE-low cells versus unstimulated cells, with frequency of at least 0.01% in CFSE-low cells. Repertoire divergence was quantified by Jensen-Shannon divergence calculated from the top 100 TCRbeta sequences ranked by frequency. For samples with multiple sequencing runs, sorting error was corrected separately for each run before the runs were pooled. Held by TCRdb, this immuneACCESS table contains in-frame sequences only and omits some clones. Under half of the omission traces to an unresolved V gene where checked; the cause of the rest is unknown. Clonal size and the V and J genes are those of that table, whereas D and trimming came from the DNA. A total of nearly 95,000 clones appear in this sample, roughly 93% of them only once. Clones ranked in the top ten supply 0.46% of the sample.

This TCR was sampled from a human donor who received a combined kidney and bone marrow transplant. Specimen: CD4+ T cells from blood, collected before the transplant.

Here is the DNA: TGCGCCACGGGTAGCTCACCAGATACGCAGTATTTT. Translated, this gives CATGSSPDTQYF. The V gene is TRBV23-1 and the J gene is TRBJ2-3; the D segment cannot be called with confidence. TRBV23-1 is flagged as an ORF with uncertain function. The CDR3, from cysteine to phenylalanine, totals 12 residues. Just the 36-base CDR3 DNA is kept, in frame starting at base 1. V loses 10 bases of germline sequence and J loses 4 bases, and the interval between the two ends is 12 bases.